The sequence of this T cell receptor (beta chain) was determined in a study of OX40 agonist ivuxolimab in advanced cancers. The overall study: An agonistic anti-OX40 (CD134) antibody, ivuxolimab, was used to treat the patients. General study points: By week 6 at 0.1 to 3.0 mg/kg, blood CD4+ and CD8+ T cells had expanded clonally. At 0.1-3.0 mg/kg, partial responders had clonal expansion among the lowest observed.

The assay was immunoSEQ multiplex PCR, and TCRdb's table has in-frame clones only and misses some. This sample has around 10,000 clones, with 85% to 90% found just once. Points on this clone: Its antigen is as yet unknown.

CDR3 length: 14 residues. V was trimmed by 0 bases and J by 4 bases, leaving 7 bases between them. Germline CDR1 reads SGHKS; CDR2 reads YYEKEE (reference sequence). The gene calls are TRBV5-5 and TRBJ2-2; D is ambiguous. The sequence was collected from an adult with an advanced solid tumor such as melanoma, head and neck, liver or kidney cancer. The sequenced sample was CD4+ or CD8+ T cells sorted from blood, obtained in a trial of the OX40 agonist ivuxolimab. The CDR3 loop is CASSLGWSTGELFF. DNA for the CDR3: TGTGCCAGCAGCTTGGGGTGGTCCACCGGGGAGCTGTTTTTT. Filled out from reference TRBV5-5 and TRBJ2-2, the complete variable domain reads DAGVTQSPTHLIKTRGQQVTLRCSPISGHKSVSWYQQVLGQGPQFIFQYYEKEERGRGNFPDRFSARQFPNYSSELNVNALLLGDSALYLCASSLGWSTGELFFGEGSRLTVL.